The source of this TCR beta chain is a study of blood T cell repertoires in COVID-19. The repertoire was sequenced with immunoSEQ multiplex PCR; TCRdb's copy has only in-frame clones and lacks some. The sample records around 170,000 clones, over 65% being singletons. This clone was recorded once. V shed 3 bases and J shed 0 bases, with 12 bases lying between them. Germline CDR1 reads SGHKS; CDR2 reads YYEKEE (reference sequence). The CDR3 contains 15 residues. Sequencing was done on a sample of peripheral blood. The V and J genes are TRBV5-5 and TRBJ1-1; D unresolved. This TCR was sampled from a woman older than 75 with acute or convalescent COVID-19. The CDR3 coding sequence is TGTGCCAGCAGCTCCCAGGCGGGAATGAACACTGAAGCTTTCTTT. It yields the protein CASSSQAGMNTEAFF.